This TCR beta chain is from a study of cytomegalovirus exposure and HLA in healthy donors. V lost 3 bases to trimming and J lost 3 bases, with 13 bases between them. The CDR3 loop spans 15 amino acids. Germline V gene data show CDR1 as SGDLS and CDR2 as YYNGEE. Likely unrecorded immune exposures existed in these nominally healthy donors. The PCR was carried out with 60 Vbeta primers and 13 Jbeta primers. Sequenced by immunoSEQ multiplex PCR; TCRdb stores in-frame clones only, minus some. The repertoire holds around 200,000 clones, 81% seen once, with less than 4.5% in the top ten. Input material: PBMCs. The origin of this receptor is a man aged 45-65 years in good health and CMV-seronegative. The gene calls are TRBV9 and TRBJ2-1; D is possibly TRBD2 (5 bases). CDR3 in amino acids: CASSGSGSGYNEQFF. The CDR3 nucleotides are TGTGCCAGCAGCGGATCGGGGTCCGGCTACAATGAGCAGTTCTTC.